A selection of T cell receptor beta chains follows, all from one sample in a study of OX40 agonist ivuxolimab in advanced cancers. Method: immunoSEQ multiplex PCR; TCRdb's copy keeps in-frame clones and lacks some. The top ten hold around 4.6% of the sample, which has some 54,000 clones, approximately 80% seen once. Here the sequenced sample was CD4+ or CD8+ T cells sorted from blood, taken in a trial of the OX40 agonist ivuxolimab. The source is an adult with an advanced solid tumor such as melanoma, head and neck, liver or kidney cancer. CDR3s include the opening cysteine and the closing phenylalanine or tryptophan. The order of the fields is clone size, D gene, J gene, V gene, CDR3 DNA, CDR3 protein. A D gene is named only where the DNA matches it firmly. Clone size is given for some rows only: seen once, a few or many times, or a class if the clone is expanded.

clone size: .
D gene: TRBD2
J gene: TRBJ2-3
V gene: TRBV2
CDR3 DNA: TGTGCCAGCAGGGGGACTAGCGGGGATTGGAATACGCAGTATTTT
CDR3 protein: CASRGTSGDWNTQYF

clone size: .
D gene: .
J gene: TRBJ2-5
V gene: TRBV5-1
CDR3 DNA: TGCGCCAGCAGCTTGGCCCAAGAGACCCAGTACTTC
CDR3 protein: CASSLAQETQYF

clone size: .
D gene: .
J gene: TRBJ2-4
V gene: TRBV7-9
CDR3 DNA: TGTGCCAGCAGCTTAAGATCCGGGGGCAACATTCAGTACTTC
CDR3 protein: CASSLRSGGNIQYF

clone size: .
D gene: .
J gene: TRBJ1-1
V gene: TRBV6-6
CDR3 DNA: TGTGCCAGCAGTTACTCGACAGGGAACACTGAAGCTTTCTTT
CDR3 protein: CASSYSTGNTEAFF

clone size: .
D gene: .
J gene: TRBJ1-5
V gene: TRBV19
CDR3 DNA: TGTGCCAGTAGTGAGGGACGAAATCAGCCCCAGCATTTT
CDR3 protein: CASSEGRNQPQHF

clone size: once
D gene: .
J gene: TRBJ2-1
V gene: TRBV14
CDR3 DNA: TGTGCCAGCAGCCAAGATAGGCTGATTGGTGAGCAGTTCTTC
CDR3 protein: CASSQDRLIGEQFF

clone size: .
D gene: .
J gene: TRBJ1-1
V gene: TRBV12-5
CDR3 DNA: TGTGCTAGTGGTTTGGCCCCAGTGATTCTTAGTGCCGCAAGGGCCCAAGCTTTCTTT
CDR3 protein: CASGLAPVILSAARAQAFF

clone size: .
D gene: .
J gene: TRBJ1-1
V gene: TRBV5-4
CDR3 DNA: TGTGCCAGCAGCTTGGTTCAGGGAACTGAAGCTTTCTTT
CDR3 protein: CASSLVQGTEAFF

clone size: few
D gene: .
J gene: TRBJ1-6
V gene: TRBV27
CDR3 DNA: TGTGCCAGCACCCTGCGGGCCTCAAATAATTCACCCCTCCACTTT
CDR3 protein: CASTLRASNNSPLHF

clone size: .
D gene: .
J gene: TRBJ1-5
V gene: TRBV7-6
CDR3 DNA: TGTGCCAGCAGCTTAGCAGGGGGAAGCAATCAGCCCCAGCATTTT
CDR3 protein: CASSLAGGSNQPQHF

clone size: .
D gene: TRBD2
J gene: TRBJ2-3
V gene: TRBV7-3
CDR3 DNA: TGTGCCAGCAGCTTAAGCGGGAGAACCGATACGCAGTATTTT
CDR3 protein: CASSLSGRTDTQYF

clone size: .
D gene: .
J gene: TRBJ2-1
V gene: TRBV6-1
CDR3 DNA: TGTGCCAGCAGAGAAAGGAATGAGCAGTTCTTC
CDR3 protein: CASRERNEQFF

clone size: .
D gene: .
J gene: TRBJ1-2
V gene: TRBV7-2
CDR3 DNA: TGTGCCAGCAGCTTAGCGGGGCAGGGCGACTATGGCTACACCTTC
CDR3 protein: CASSLAGQGDYGYTF

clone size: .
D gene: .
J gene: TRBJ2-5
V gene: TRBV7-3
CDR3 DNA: TGTGCCAGCAGCCCCTCCTTGGGCGTGTGGGAGACCCAGTACTTC
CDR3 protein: CASSPSLGVWETQYF

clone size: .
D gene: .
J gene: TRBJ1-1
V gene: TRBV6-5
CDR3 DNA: TGTGCCAGCAGACGACAGGACTGGAACACTGAAGCTTTCTTT
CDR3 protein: CASRRQDWNTEAFF

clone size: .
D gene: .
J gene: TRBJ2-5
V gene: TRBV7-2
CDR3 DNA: TGTGCCAGCAGCTTATTTAATAGCGAGACCCAGTACTTC
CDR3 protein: CASSLFNSETQYF

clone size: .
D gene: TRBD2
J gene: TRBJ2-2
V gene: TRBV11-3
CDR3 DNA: TGTGCCAGCAGCCAAATTAGCGGGAAGAACACCGGGGAGCTGTTTTTT
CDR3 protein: CASSQISGKNTGELFF

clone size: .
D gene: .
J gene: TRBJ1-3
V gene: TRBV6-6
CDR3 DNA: TGTGCCAGCAGGCGGAGACAGAGCTCTGGAAACACCATATATTTT
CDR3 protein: CASRRRQSSGNTIYF

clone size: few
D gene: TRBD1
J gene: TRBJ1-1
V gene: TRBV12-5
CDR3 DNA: TGTGCTAGTGGTTTGGCTCCTCCGGGACAGATGAACACTGAAGCTTTCTTT
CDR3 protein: CASGLAPPGQMNTEAFF

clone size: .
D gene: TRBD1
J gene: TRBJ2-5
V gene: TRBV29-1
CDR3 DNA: TGCAGCGTTGACGCTCGGACAGGCCTTCGGGGGACCCAGTACTTC
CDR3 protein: CSVDARTGLRGTQYF

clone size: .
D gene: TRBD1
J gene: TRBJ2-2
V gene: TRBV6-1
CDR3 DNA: TGTGCCAGCAGTGAACAGGGCAGGGGGACCGGGGAGCTGTTTTTT
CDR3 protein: CASSEQGRGTGELFF

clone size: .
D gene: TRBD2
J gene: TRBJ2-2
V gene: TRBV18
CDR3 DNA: TGTGCCAGCTCACCAGCCCTAGCGGGAGGCACCGGGGAGCTGTTTTTT
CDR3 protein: CASSPALAGGTGELFF

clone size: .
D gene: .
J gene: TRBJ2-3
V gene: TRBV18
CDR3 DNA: TGTGCCAGCTCACTTAGGGGGGATACGCAGTATTTT
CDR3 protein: CASSLRGDTQYF

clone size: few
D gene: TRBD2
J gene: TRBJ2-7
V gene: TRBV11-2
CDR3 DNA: TGTGCCAGCAGCCCGGGCGGGAGCACCTACGAGCAGTACTTC
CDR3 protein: CASSPGGSTYEQYF

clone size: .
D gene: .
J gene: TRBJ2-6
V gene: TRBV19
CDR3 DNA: TGTGCCAGTACCGGGAGTACTGCGGGGGCCAACGTCCTGACTTTC
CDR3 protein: CASTGSTAGANVLTF

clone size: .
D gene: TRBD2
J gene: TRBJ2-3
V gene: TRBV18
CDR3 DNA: TGTGCCAGCTCACCGACACTAGCGGGAGGGGCAGATACGCAGTATTTT
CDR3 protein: CASSPTLAGGADTQYF

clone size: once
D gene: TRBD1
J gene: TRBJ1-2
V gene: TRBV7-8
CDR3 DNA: TGTGCCAGCAGCTTTGGAAGGGGGCTCGGCTATGGCTACACCTTC
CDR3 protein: CASSFGRGLGYGYTF

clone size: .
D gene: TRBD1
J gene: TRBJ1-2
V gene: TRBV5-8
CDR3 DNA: TGTGCCAGCAGCTCGGGCTTCAGGGGGCGCGGGGGGACCTTC
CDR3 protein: CASSSGFRGRGGTF

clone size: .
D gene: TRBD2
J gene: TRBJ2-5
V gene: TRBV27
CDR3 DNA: TGTGCCAGCAGTTTATTGGGCGCGGGACTAGCGGGAATGGAGACCCAGTACTTC
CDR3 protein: CASSLLGAGLAGMETQYF

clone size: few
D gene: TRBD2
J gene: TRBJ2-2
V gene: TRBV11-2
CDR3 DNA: TGTGCCAGCAGCCCGAATAGCGGGGGGACCGGGGAGCTGTTTTTT
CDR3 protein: CASSPNSGGTGELFF

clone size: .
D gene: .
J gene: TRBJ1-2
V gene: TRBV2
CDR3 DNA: TGTGCCAGCAGTGAAGGCCAAGGTTACCACTATGGCTACACCTTC
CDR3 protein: CASSEGQGYHYGYTF

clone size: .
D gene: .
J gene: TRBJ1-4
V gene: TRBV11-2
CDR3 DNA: TGTGCCAGCAGCTTAGCGGCCTACAATGAAAAACTGTTTTTT
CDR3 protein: CASSLAAYNEKLFF

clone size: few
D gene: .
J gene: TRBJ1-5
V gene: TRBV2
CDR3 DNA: TGTGCCAGCAGTGAATCGTCTTGGGGGCGAGCTCAGCCCCAGCATTTT
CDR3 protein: CASSESSWGRAQPQHF

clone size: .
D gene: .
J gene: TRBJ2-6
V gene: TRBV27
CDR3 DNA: TGTGCCAGCAGTTTATCCCACGGGATAAAATACGATGGGGCCAACGTCCTGACTTTC
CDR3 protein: CASSLSHGIKYDGANVLTF

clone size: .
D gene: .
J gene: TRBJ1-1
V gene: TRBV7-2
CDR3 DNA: TGTGCCAGCAGCCCCCTGGCAGTTAACACTGAAGCTTTCTTT
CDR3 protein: CASSPLAVNTEAFF

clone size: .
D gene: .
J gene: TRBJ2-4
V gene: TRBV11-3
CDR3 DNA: TGTGCCAGCAGCTTAGGACTCGAGGGGAACATTCAGTACTTC
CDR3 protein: CASSLGLEGNIQYF